This TCR beta chain was retrieved from a study of beta chain features in type 1 diabetes. At the level of the study: On cell yields, gender and age, patients and healthy donors were similar.

This clone was observed a few times. What it recognizes is unknown. Sequencing targeted expressed TCRB transcripts, as all isolated RNA had been reverse transcribed. TCRdb's copy holds only in-frame clones and misses some; the assay was immunoSEQ multiplex PCR. This sample has around 150,000 clones, with 9% found just once. This CDR3 is 14 amino acids long. J was trimmed by 2 bases and V by 8 bases; bases with no gene match: 8. Per germline, CDR1 SNHLY and CDR2 FYNNEI. Overall study results and limits: There was a moderate but significant shortening of TCRB CDR3s in all four CD4+ subsets of Type 1 diabetes patients.

V and J are TRBV2 and TRBJ2-5, with 7 bases identical to TRBD1. This clonotype was obtained from a woman in her 30s with type 1 diabetes. Sequenced sample: central memory CD4+ T cells from blood. The CDR3 bases are TGTGCCAGCCCGACCAACAGGGGACAAGAGACCCAGTACTTC. Its translation: CASPTNRGQETQYF.